The 6 T cell receptor beta chains below come from one sample, sequenced in a study of glioma-infiltrating T cells after dendritic cell vaccination. This table comes from immunoSEQ multiplex PCR, and its TCRdb copy is limited to in-frame clones, with some not included. The top ten clones hold around 4.5% of a sample with under 4,000 clones, over 60% of them seen once. Specimen: tumor tissue, collected before dendritic cell vaccination. These receptors originate from a human donor with glioblastoma.

This chain links TRBV18 with TRBJ1-5; perhaps TRBD1 as D (5 bases). This CDR3 spans 16 amino acids. Looked up from germline, CDR1 is KGHSH and CDR2 is LQKENI. With 6 bases removed from V and 1 base from J, the gap between germline ends came to 16 bases. CDR3 amino acids: CASSPDRAGSNQPQHF. DNA of the CDR3: TGTGCCAGCTCGCCCGACAGAGCTGGAAGCAATCAGCCCCAGCATTTT. Looking up the rest from reference TRBV18 and TRBJ1-5 gives the full variable domain: NAGVMQNPRHLVRRRGQEARLRCSPMKGHSHVYWYRQLPEEGLKFMVYLQKENIIDESGMPKERFSAEFPKEGPSILRIQQVVRGDSAAYFCASSPDRAGSNQPQHFGDGTRLSIL.

V usage is TRBV28 and J usage is TRBJ1-2; weak D call: TRBD1 (6 bases). V was shortened by 4 bases and J by 4 bases, with 13 bases between the two germline ends. This CDR3 is 14 amino acids long. Germline V gives CDR1 MDHEN, CDR2 SYDVKM. The CDR3: CASSSRQGIYGYTF. CDR3 in DNA: TGTGCCAGCAGTTCGAGGCAGGGGATCTATGGCTACACCTTC.

Written as DNA, the CDR3 is TGTGCCACCAGTGGAGACAGGGATGGAAACACCATATATTTT. Its protein product is CATSGDRDGNTIYF. The chain combines TRBV15 with TRBJ1-3; 7 positions match TRBD1. Trimming at V came to 6 bases and at J to 3 bases, leaving 5 bases not matched to a gene. CDR1 and CDR2 (germline): LNHNV, YYDKDF (reference sequence). The CDR3 spans 14 residues.

This clone turned up a few times. CDR3 sequence reads: CASSLDGGFSEQFF. CDR3 DNA: TGTGCCAGCAGCTTAGATGGAGGTTTCAGTGAGCAGTTCTTC. This chain joins TRBV11-2 and TRBJ2-1; D is possibly TRBD2 (5 bases). V lost 0 bases to trimming and J lost 9 bases, with 12 bases between them. The CDR3 covers 14 residues. Germline V gene lookup returns CDR1 SGHAT and CDR2 FQNNGV.

Remarks on this clone: Different DNA sequences within this sample yield the same CDR3. The chain joins TRBV4-3 to TRBJ1-5; a weak D match, TRBD1 (5 bases). CDR1 is LGHNA and CDR2 is YSLEER in the germline V gene. The CDR3 is 16 amino acids. V was clipped by 0 bases and J by 2 bases, with 11 bases between them. CDR3 sequence (DNA): TGCGCCAGCAGCCAAGATCTTAGGGGCGGCAATCAGCCCCAGCATTTT. It codes for CASSQDLRGGNQPQHF.

J is TRBJ1-3 and V is TRBV29-1; possible D gene TRBD1, 6 bases. Trimming removed 6 bases at V and 0 bases at J, with 9 bases between. Germline loops: CDR1 SQVTM, CDR2 ANQGSEA. The length of the CDR3 is 13 residues. The CDR3 DNA reads TGCAGCGTCGGACAGAGCTCTGGAAACACCATATATTTT. This codes for CSVGQSSGNTIYF. Supplemented by reference TRBV29-1 and TRBJ1-3, the full variable domain reads SAVISQKPSRDICQRGTSLTIQCQVDSQVTMMFWYRQQPGQSLTLIATANQGSEATYESGFVIDKFPISRPNLTFSTLTVSNMSPEDSSIYLCSVGQSSGNTIYFGEGSWLTVV.